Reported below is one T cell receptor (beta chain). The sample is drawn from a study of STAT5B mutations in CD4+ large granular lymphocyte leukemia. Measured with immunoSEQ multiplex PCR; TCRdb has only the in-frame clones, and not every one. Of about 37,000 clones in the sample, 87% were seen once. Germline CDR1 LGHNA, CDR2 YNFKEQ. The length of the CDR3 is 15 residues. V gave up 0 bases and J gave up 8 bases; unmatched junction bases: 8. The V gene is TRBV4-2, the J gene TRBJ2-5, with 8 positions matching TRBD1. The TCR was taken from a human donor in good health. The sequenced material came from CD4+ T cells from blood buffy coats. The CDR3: CASSQDITGGVTQYF. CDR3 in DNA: TGTGCCAGCAGCCAAGATATAACAGGGGGTGTTACCCAGTACTTC.